Presented here are 9 T cell receptor beta chains from one specimen sequenced in a study of T cells in pancreatic ductal adenocarcinoma. Using immunoSEQ multiplex PCR, the repertoire was profiled, and TCRdb retains in-frame clones only, with some absent. The sample shows over 90,000 clones, 90% to 95% of them seen only once. No neoadjuvant therapy was given to the selected pancreatic ductal adenocarcinoma patients before their surgery. The sequencing sample was made of PBMCs. These receptors came from a human donor with pancreatic ductal adenocarcinoma.

The chain is built from TRBV9 and TRBJ1-1; D unresolved. The V gene's germline CDR1 is SGDLS and CDR2 YYNGEE. The CDR3 consists of 15 residues. V was shortened by 2 bases and J by 0 bases, with 11 bases between the two germline ends. CDR3 protein: CASSVGGSMNTEAFF. For the CDR3, the DNA is TGTGCCAGCAGCGTGGGAGGTTCGATGAACACTGAAGCTTTCTTT.

This rearrangement joins TRBV5-4 to TRBJ2-7; D may be TRBD2 (5 bases). The germline V and J ends were trimmed by 5 bases and 5 bases, with 11 bases remaining between them. Germline V gives CDR1 SGHNT, CDR2 YYREEE (reference sequence). The CDR3 is made up of 12 amino acids. The DNA of the CDR3 is TGTGCCAGCAGACTGCCGGGAAACGAGCAGTACTTC. Its translation is CASRLPGNEQYF.

The V call is TRBV19, the J call TRBJ2-5; TRBD1 is a possible D gene (5 bases). V was cut by 6 bases and J by 6 bases, with 17 bases left in between. This CDR3 has 14 residues. Germline V lookup: CDR1 LNHDA, CDR2 SQIVND (reference sequence). DNA for the CDR3: TGTGCCAGTAGCCAGGGTAACCCCGGAAAGACCCAGTACTTC. This translates into CASSQGNPGKTQYF. The full variable domain, completed using reference TRBV19 and TRBJ2-5, is DGGITQSPKYLFRKEGQNVTLSCEQNLNHDAMYWYRQDPGQGLRLIYYSQIVNDFQKGDIAEGYSVSREKKESFPLTVTSAQKNPTAFYLCASSQGNPGKTQYFGPGTRLLVL.

The J gene is TRBJ2-5, the V gene TRBV4-2; 10 bases align to TRBD2. This CDR3 contains 15 residues. V lost 4 bases and J lost 4; bases outside the gene matches: 6. Germline V gene data show CDR1 as LGHNA and CDR2 as YNFKEQ. The CDR3 DNA is TGTGCCAGCAGCCCAAGCAGGACTAGCGGAGAGACCCAGTACTTC. This translates into CASSPSRTSGETQYF.

The rearrangement joins TRBV30 to TRBJ1-1; D gene unclear. There are 13 residues in the CDR3. From germline, CDR1 is GTSNPN and CDR2 SVGIG (reference sequence). Trimming took off 0 bases at V and 1 base at J, with 6 bases between the two ends. CDR3 region: CAWSVRGNTEAFF. In DNA, the CDR3 is TGTGCCTGGAGTGTCCGGGGGAACACTGAAGCTTTCTTT.

This clone was seen a single time. The gene calls are TRBV5-1 and TRBJ2-1; 9 positions agree with TRBD1. V gave up 3 bases and J gave up 7 bases; unmatched junction bases: 8. Germline CDR1 is SGHRS and CDR2 is YFSETQ. This CDR3 has 15 residues. This CDR3 reads CASSSGQGSENEQFF. The CDR3 DNA reads TGCGCCAGCAGCTCGGGACAGGGTTCTGAAAATGAGCAGTTCTTC.

V and J are TRBV10-3 and TRBJ2-2, with 10 bases that match TRBD1. The germline V gene has CDR1 ENHRY and CDR2 SYGVKD. Trimming took 9 bases from V and 0 from J; bases not matched to a gene: 7. The CDR3 covers 16 residues. CDR3 DNA sequence: TGTGCCATTCGCGAGGGGACAGGGGCGAACACCGGGGAGCTGTTTTTT. Translated: CAIREGTGANTGELFF.

The chain is built from TRBV10-3 and TRBJ2-7, with D tentatively TRBD2 (6 bases). The CDR3 covers 14 residues. The V gene lost 4 bases and the J gene lost 0 bases, with 10 bases spanning the gap. Germline V gene lookup returns CDR1 ENHRY and CDR2 SYGVKD. The CDR3 sequence is CAISAGTGSYEQYF. The CDR3 DNA is TGTGCCATCAGTGCCGGGACTGGCTCCTACGAGCAGTACTTC.

The chain recombines TRBV18 with TRBJ2-5; 7 bases match TRBD2. With 6 bases clipped from V and 4 bases from J, the junction kept 11 bases outside the gene matches. CDR1 is KGHSH and CDR2 is LQKENI in the germline V gene. CDR3 length equals 15 residues. For the CDR3, the DNA is TGTGCCAGCTCCCCTTCGGGGGGTCCATCAGAGACCCAGTACTTC. This translates into CASSPSGGPSETQYF.